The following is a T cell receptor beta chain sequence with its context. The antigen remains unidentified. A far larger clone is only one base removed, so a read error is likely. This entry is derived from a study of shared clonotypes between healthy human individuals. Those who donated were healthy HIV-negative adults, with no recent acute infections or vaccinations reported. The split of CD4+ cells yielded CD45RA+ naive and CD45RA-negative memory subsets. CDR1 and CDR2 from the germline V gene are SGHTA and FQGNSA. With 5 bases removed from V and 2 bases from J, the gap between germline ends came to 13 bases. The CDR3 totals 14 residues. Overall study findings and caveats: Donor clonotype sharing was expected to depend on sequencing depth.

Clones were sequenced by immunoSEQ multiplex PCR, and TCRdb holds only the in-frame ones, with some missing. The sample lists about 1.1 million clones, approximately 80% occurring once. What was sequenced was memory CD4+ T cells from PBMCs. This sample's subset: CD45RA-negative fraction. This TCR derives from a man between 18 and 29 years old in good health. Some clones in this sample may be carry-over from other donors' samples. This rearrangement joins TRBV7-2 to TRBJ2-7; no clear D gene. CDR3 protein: CASSATHGPYEQYF. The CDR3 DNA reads TGTGCCAGCAGCGCTACCCATGGTCCCTACGAGCAGTACTTC.